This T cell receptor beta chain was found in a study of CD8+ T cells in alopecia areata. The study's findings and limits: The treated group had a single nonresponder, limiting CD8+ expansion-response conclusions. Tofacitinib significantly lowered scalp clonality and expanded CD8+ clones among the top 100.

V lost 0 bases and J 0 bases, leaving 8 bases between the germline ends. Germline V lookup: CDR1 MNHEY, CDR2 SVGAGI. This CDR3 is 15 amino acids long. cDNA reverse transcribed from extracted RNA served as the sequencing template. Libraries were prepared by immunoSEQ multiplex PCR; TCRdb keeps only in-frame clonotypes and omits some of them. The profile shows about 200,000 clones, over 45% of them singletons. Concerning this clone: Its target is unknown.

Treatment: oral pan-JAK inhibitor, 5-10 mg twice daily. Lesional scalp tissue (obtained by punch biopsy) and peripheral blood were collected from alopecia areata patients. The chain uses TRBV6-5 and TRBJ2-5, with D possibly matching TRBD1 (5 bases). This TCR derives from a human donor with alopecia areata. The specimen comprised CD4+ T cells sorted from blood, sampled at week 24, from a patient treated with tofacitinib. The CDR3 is CASSYSQANQETQYF. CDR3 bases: TGTGCCAGCAGTTACTCACAGGCTAACCAAGAGACCCAGTACTTC.